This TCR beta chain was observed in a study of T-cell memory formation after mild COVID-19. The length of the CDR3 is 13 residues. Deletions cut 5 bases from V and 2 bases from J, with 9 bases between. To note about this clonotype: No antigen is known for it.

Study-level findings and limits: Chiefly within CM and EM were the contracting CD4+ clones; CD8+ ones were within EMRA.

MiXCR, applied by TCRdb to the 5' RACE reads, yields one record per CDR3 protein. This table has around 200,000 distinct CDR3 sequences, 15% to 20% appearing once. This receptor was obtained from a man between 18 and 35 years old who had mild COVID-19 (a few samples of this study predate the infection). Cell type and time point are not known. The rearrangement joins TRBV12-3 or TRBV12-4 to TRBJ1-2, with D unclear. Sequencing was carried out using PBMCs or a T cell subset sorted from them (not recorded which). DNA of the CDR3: TGTGCCAGCAGTAATCAGCGAAACTATGGCTACACCTTC. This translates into CASSNQRNYGYTF.